This T cell receptor beta chain stems from a study of T cells in Graves' hyperthyroidism and ophthalmopathy. Notes on the study in general: A 13 V-J model separated ophthalmopathy from stable hyperthyroidism.

This clonotype was detected ten times or more. Its cognate antigen is unknown. With a duration under 2 months, the hyperthyroidism was newly diagnosed in patients aged 18 to 65. Template material for amplifying TCR beta CDR3 regions consisted of RNA transcripts. TCR CDR3 underwent first-round RT-PCR with the HTBI primer set. TCRdb fed the multiplex PCR reads into MiXCR, producing one record per CDR3 protein. The sample yields about 400,000 distinct CDR3 sequences, roughly 13% seen once. Unmatched junction bases numbered 2, after V lost 5 bases and J lost 4 bases. Germline CDR1 is DFQATT and CDR2 is SNEGSKA (reference sequence). The CDR3 consists of 12 residues.

This TCR came from a woman between 18 and 30 years old with Graves' hyperthyroidism. Sequences were obtained from blood. The rearrangement links TRBV20-1 to TRBJ2-7, with 10 bases identical to TRBD2. This CDR3 is CSAGLAVYEQYF. The CDR3 coding sequence is TGCAGTGCTGGACTAGCGGTATACGAGCAGTACTTC.